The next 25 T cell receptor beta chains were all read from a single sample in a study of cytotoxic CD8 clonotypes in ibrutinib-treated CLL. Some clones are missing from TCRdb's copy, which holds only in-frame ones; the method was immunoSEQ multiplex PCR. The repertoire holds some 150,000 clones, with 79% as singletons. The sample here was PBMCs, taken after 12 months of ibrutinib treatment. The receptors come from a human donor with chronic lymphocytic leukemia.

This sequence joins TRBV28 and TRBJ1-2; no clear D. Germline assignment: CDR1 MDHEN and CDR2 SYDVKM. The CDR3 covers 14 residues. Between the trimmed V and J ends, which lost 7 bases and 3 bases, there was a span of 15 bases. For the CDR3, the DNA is TGTGCCAGCACCTTAGGTCCAGTTTACTATGGCTACACCTTC. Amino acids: CASTLGPVYYGYTF.

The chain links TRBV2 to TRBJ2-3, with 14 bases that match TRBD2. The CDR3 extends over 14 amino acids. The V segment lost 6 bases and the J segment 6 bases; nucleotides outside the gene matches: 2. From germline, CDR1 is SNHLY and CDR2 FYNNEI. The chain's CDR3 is CASRGTSGSDTQYF. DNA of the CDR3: TGTGCCAGCAGGGGGACTAGCGGGAGTGATACGCAGTATTTT.

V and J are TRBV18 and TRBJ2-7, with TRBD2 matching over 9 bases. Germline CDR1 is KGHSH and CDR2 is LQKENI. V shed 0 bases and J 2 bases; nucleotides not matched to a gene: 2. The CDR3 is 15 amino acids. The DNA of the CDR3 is TGTGCCAGCTCACCACCTAGCGGGAGAACCTACGAGCAGTACTTC. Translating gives CASSPPSGRTYEQYF.

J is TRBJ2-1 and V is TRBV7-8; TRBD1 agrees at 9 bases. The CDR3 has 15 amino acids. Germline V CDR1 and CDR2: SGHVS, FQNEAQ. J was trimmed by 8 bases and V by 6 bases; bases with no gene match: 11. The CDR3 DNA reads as TGTGCCAGCAGGAGACGGGACAGGGTTTTTGATGAGCAGTTCTTC. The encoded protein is CASRRRDRVFDEQFF.

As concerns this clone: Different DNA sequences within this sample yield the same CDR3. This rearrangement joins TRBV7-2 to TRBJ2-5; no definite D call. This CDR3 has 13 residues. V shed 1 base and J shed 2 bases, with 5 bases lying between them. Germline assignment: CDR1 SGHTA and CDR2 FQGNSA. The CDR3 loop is CASSLGQQETQYF. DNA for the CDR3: TGTGCCAGCAGCTTAGGGCAGCAAGAGACCCAGTACTTC. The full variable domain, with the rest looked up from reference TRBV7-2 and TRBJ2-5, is GAGVSQSPSNKVTEKGKDVELRCDPISGHTALYWYRQSLGQGLEFLIYFQGNSAPDKSGLPSDRFSAERTGGSVSTLTIQRTQQEDSAVYLCASSLGQQETQYFGPGTRLLVL.

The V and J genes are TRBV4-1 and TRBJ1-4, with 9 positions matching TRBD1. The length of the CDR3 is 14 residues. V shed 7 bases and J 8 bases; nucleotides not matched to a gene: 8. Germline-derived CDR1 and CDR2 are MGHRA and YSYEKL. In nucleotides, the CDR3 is TGCGCCAGCAACCACAGACAGGGGGTCGAAAAACTGTTTTTT. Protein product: CASNHRQGVEKLFF.

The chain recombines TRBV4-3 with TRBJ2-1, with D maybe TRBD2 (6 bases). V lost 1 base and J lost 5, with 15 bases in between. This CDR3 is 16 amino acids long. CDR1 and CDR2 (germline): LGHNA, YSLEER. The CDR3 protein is CASSQASYGGDNEQFF. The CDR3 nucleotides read TGCGCCAGCAGCCAAGCCTCCTACGGAGGGGACAATGAGCAGTTCTTC.

CDR3 amino acids: CASGRAGLTKNIQYF. The CDR3 DNA is TGTGCCAGCGGCAGGGCAGGGCTTACCAAAAACATTCAGTACTTC. This chain uses TRBV28 with TRBJ2-4, with D tentatively TRBD1 (5 bases). The CDR3 has 15 amino acids. The V gene lost 8 bases and the J gene lost 2 bases, with 16 bases spanning the gap. Germline CDR1 MDHEN, CDR2 SYDVKM.

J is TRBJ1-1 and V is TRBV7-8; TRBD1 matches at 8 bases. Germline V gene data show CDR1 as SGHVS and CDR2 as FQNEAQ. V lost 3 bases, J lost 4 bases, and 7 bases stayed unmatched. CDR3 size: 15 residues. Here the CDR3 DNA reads TGTGCCAGCAGCTTTCCCAGGGGGCGTATCACTGAAGCTTTCTTT. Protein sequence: CASSFPRGRITEAFF.

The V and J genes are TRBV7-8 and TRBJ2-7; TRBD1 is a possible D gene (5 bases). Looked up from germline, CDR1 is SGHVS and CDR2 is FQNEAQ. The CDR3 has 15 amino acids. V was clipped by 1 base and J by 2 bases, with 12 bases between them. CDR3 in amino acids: CASSLEVTEAYEQYF. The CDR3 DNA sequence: TGTGCCAGCAGCTTAGAAGTGACAGAGGCCTACGAGCAGTACTTC.

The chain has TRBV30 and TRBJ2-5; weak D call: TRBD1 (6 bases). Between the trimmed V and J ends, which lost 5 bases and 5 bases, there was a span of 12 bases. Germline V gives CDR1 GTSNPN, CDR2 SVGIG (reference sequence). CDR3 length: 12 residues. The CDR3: CAWDPQGETQYF. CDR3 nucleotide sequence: TGTGCCTGGGATCCCCAGGGGGAGACCCAGTACTTC.

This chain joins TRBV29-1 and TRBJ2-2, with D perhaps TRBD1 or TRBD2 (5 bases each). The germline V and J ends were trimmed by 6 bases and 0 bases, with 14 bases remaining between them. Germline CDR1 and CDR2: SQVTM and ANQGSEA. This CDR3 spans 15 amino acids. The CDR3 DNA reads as TGCAGCGTAGGGAGTGGGGGTACGAACACCGGGGAGCTGTTTTTT. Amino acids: CSVGSGGTNTGELFF.

The CDR3 nucleotides are TGTGCCAGCAGCGCCCTGGACCAAGAGACCCAGTACTTC. Protein: CASSALDQETQYF. The genes are TRBV6-5 and TRBJ2-5; unclear D gene. V lost 6 bases and J lost 0, with 8 bases in between. Germline values: CDR1 MNHEY, CDR2 SVGAGI. The CDR3 spans 13 residues.

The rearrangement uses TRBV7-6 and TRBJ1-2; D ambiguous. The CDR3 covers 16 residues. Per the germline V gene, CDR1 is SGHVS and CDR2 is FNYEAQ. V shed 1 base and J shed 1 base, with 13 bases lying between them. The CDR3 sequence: CASSLVGQRSNYGYTF. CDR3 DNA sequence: TGTGCCAGCAGCTTAGTTGGGCAGAGGAGTAACTATGGCTACACCTTC.

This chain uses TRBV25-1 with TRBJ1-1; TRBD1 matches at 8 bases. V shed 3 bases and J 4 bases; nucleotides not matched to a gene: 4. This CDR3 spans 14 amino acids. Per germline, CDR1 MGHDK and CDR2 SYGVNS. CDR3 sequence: CASSEYRGTTEAFF. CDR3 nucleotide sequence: TGTGCCAGCAGTGAGTACAGGGGGACCACTGAAGCTTTCTTT.

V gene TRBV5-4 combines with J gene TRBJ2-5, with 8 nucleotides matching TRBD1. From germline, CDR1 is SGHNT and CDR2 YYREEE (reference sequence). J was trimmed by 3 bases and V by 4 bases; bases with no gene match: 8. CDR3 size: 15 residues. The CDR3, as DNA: TGTGCCAGCAGCCTTAGGGGACAGGTTAAAGAGACCCAGTACTTC. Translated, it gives CASSLRGQVKETQYF.

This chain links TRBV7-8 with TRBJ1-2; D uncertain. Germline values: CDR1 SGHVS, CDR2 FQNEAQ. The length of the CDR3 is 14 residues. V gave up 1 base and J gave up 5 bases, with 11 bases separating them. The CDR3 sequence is CASSLVSGKYGYTF. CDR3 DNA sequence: TGTGCCAGCAGCTTAGTATCGGGGAAGTATGGCTACACCTTC.

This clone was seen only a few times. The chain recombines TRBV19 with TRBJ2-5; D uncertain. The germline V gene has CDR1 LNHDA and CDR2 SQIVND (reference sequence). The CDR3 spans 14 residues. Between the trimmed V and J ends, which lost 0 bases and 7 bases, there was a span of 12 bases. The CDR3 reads CASSIEASRGTQYF. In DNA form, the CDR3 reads TGTGCCAGTAGTATAGAGGCCAGCCGTGGGACCCAGTACTTC.

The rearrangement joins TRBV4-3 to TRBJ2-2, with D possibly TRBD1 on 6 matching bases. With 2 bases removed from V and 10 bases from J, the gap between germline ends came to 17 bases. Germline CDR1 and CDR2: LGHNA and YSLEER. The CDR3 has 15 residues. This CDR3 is CASSQTGQWVAELFF. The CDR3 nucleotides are TGCGCCAGCAGCCAAACAGGGCAGTGGGTCGCGGAGCTGTTTTTT.

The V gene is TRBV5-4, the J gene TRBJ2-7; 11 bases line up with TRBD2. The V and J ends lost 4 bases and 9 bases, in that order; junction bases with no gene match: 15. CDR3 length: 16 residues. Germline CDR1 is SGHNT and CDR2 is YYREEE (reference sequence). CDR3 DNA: TGTGCCAGCAGCAAAGGACCCGGGACTAGCGGAAGGAGGCAGTACTTC. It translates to CASSKGPGTSGRRQYF.

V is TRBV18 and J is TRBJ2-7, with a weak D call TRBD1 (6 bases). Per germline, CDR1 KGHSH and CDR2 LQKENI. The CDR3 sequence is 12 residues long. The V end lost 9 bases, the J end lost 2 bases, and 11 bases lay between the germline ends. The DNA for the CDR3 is TGTGCCAGTTCAGGACAGACCTACGAGCAGTACTTC. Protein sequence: CASSGQTYEQYF.

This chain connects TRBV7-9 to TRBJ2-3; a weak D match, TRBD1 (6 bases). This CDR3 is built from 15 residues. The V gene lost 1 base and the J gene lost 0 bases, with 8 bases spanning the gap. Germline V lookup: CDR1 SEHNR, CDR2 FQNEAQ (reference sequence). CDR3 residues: CASSLEGQSTDTQYF. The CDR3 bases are TGTGCCAGCAGCTTAGAAGGACAGAGCACAGATACGCAGTATTTT. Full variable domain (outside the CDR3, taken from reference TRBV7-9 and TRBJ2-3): DTGVSQNPRHKITKRGQNVTFRCDPISEHNRLYWYRQTLGQGPEFLTYFQNEAQLEKSRLLSDRFSAERPKGSFSTLEIQRTEQGDSAMYLCASSLEGQSTDTQYFGPGTRLTVL.

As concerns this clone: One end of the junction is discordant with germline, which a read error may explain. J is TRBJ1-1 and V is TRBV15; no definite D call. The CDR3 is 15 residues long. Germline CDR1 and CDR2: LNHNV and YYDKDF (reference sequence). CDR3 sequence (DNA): TGTGCCACCAGCCGAGACCCCGGGAGGAACACTGAAGCTTTCTTT. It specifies CATSRDPGRNTEAFF.

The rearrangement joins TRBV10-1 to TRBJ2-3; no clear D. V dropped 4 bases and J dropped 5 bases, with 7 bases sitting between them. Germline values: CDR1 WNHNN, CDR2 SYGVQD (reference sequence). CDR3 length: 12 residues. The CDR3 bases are TGCGCCAGCAGTGTAGGTGGAGATACGCAGTATTTT. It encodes CASSVGGDTQYF.

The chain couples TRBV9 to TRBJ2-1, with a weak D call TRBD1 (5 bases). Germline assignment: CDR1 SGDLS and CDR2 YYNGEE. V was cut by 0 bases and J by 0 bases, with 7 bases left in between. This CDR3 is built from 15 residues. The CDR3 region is CASSVDRGSYNEQFF. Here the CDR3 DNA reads TGTGCCAGCAGCGTAGATAGGGGCTCCTACAATGAGCAGTTCTTC.